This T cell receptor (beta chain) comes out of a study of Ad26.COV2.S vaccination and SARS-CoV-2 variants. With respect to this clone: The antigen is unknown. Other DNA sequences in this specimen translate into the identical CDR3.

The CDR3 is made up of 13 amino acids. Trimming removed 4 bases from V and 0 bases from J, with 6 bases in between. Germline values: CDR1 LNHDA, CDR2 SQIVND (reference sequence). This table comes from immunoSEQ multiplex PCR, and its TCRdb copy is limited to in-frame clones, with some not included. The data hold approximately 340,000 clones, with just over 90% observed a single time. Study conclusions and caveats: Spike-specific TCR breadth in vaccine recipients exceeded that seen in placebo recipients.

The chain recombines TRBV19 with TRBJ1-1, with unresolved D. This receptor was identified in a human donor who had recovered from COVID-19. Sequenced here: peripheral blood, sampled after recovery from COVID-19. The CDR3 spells CASSTGMNTEAFF. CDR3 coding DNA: TGTGCCAGTAGTACCGGAATGAACACTGAAGCTTTCTTT. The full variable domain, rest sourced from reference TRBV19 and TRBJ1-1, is DGGITQSPKYLFRKEGQNVTLSCEQNLNHDAMYWYRQDPGQGLRLIYYSQIVNDFQKGDIAEGYSVSREKKESFPLTVTSAQKNPTAFYLCASSTGMNTEAFFGQGTRLTVV.